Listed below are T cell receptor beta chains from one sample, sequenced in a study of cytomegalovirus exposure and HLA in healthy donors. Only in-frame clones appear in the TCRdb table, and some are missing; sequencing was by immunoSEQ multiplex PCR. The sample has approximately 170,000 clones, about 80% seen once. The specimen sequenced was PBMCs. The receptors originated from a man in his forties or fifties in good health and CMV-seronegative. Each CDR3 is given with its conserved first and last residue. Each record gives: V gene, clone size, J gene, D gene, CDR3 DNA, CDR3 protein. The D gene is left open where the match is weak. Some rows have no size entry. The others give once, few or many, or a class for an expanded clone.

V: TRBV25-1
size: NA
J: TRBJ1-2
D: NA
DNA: TGTGCCAGCACTATGCCGGGGGACGACTATGGCTACACCTTC
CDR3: CASTMPGDDYGYTF

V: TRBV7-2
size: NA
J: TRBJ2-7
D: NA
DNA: TGTGCCAGCAGCTTATATCAGGGTGTCGAGCAGTACTTC
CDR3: CASSLYQGVEQYF

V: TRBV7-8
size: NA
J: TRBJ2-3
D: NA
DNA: TGTGCCAGCAGGAGGGGACTCAACACAGATACGCAGTATTTT
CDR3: CASRRGLNTDTQYF

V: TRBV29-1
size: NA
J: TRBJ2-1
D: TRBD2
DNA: TGCAGCGTAGATCCGACTAGCGGTAACAATGAGCAGTTCTTC
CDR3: CSVDPTSGNNEQFF

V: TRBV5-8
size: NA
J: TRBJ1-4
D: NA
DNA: TGTGCCAGCAGCTTAAGGGGCGCGAATGAAAAACTGTTTTTT
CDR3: CASSLRGANEKLFF

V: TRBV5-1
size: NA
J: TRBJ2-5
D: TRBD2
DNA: TGCGCCAGCAGCACTGGGACTAGCGGGGAAGAGACCCAGTACTTC
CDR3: CASSTGTSGEETQYF

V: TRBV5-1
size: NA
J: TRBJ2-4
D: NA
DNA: TGCGCCAGTCGTGTAGGACAGACCAAAAACATTCAGTACTTC
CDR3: CASRVGQTKNIQYF

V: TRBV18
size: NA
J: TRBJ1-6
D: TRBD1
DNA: TGTGCCAGCTCACCACCTGGACAGGGTTATTCACCCCTCCACTTT
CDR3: CASSPPGQGYSPLHF

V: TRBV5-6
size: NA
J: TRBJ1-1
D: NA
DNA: TGTGCCAGCAGCTTGCTGACGGACATGAACACTGAAGCTTTCTTT
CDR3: CASSLLTDMNTEAFF

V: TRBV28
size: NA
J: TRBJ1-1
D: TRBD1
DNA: TGTGCCAGCAGTTGGGGGGACAGAATCCCTGAAGCTTTCTTT
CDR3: CASSWGDRIPEAFF

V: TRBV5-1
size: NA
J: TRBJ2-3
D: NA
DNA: TGCGCCAGCAGACGACTAGGAAGCACAGATACGCAGTATTTT
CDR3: CASRRLGSTDTQYF

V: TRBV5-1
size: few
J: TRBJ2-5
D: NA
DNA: TGCGCCAGCAGCTTGGTAGGGGATCAAGAGACCCAGTACTTC
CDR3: CASSLVGDQETQYF

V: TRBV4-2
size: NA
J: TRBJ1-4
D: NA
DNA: TGTGCCAGCAGCCCGAATTCGGGTTTGGAAAAACTGTTTTTT
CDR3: CASSPNSGLEKLFF

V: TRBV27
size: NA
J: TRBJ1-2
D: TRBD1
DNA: TGTGCCAGCAGCCCCGGGAAGACAGGGTACTATGGCTACACCTTC
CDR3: CASSPGKTGYYGYTF

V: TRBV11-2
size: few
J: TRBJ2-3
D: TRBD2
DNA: TGTGCCAGCAGCTTAGGAGAGTCGGGAGGGCGGACAGATACGCAGTATTTT
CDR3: CASSLGESGGRTDTQYF

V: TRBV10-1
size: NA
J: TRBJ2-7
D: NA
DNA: TGCGCCAGCTCCCTGGGGAGCGGGTCCTACGAGCAGTACTTC
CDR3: CASSLGSGSYEQYF

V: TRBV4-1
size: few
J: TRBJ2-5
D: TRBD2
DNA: TGCGCCAGCAGCCCGGGACTAGCGAGTCAAGAGACCCAGTACTTC
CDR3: CASSPGLASQETQYF

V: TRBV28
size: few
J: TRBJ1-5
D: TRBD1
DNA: TGTGCCAGCAGGAGAACAGGGGGCGCTAATCAGCCCCAGCATTTT
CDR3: CASRRTGGANQPQHF

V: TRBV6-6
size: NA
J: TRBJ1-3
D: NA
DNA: TGTGCCAGCAGTTATACAGAATCCTCCTCTGGAAACACCATATATTTT
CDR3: CASSYTESSSGNTIYF